Below, 3 T cell receptor beta chains from the same sample are listed, as sequenced in a study of Graves' ophthalmopathy and Graves' hyperthyroidism. CDR3 regions of TCR beta were amplified from RNA transcripts. An opening RT-PCR round employed HTBI primers and preceded a second-round multiplex PCR. Each CDR3 protein is one row after TCRdb ran MiXCR on the multiplex PCR reads. This sample yields over a million distinct CDR3 sequences, of which approximately 35% are seen a single time; 11% belongs to the top ten. The sample consisted of peripheral blood or thyroid tissue (not recorded which). Receptors were obtained from an adult man with Graves' hyperthyroidism.

The gene calls are TRBV25-1 and TRBJ2-5; D possibly corresponds to TRBD2 (7 bases). Per germline, CDR1 MGHDK and CDR2 SYGVNS. The CDR3 sequence is 15 residues long. Trimming pared 6 bases from V and 1 base from J, leaving 15 bases between. CDR3 in DNA: TGTGCCAGCAGCGGAGCCCGGGGGGCCCAAGAGACCCAGTACTTC. Its protein product is CASSGARGAQETQYF.

This clonotype was counted at least ten times. The chain joins TRBV14 to TRBJ1-1; a possible D gene is TRBD1 (6 bases). The V end was cut by 3 bases, the J end by 8 bases, with 13 bases between. This CDR3 has 13 amino acids. From germline, CDR1 is SGHDN and CDR2 FVKESK. CDR3 protein: CASSHGGGPEAFF. CDR3 bases: TGTGCCAGCAGCCATGGGGGCGGACCCGAAGCTTTCTTT.

The rearrangement joins TRBV15 to TRBJ1-1; D not certain. V was shortened by 0 bases and J by 4 bases, with 3 bases between the two germline ends. This CDR3 has 12 residues. The germline CDR1 and CDR2 sequences are LNHNV and YYDKDF (reference sequence). CDR3 nucleotides: TGTGCCACCAGCAGAGAGGGCACTGAAGCTTTCTTT. Translating it yields CATSREGTEAFF.